This TCR beta chain comes out of a study of cytomegalovirus exposure and HLA in healthy donors. For the study at large: The study's early data release held about 80 million unique TCRs from HLA-typed donors. General observations from the study: Accounts indicate the classifier identified cytomegalovirus status with strong specificity and sensitivity.

The CDR3 contains 13 residues. V was clipped by 7 bases and J by 4 bases, with 13 bases between them. Germline-derived CDR1 and CDR2 are MNHEY and SMNVEV (reference sequence). The PCR made use of 60 Vbeta and 13 Jbeta primers. Assay used: immunoSEQ multiplex PCR; TCRdb lists only in-frame clones, some missing. The sample has 210,000 or so clones, approximately 90% seen once; the top ten hold roughly 0.99%. As concerns this clone: The antigen remains undetermined.

The material sequenced was PBMCs. The clonotype originates from a woman under 30 in good health and CMV-seronegative. This rearrangement joins TRBV27 to TRBJ1-2, with a possible D match to TRBD1 (5 bases). The CDR3 DNA reads as TGTGCCAGCACCCAGGGTTGGGGCTATGGCTACACCTTC. The encoded protein is CASTQGWGYGYTF.